This T cell receptor (beta chain) was sequenced during a study of T cells in Graves' hyperthyroidism and ophthalmopathy (dated by TCRdb to the late 2010s). For the wider study: Peripheral blood was collected at initial diagnosis, before any treatment. A discovery cohort of about a hundred patients, about 40 with Graves' ophthalmopathy and 55 to 60 with stable Graves' hyperthyroidism, was used to find distinguishing TCR V-J signatures. Prospective prediction of ophthalmopathy was tested in an independent validation cohort consisting of 18 to 20 hyperthyroidism patients and about 17 patients who later progressed to ophthalmopathy. For training and testing, the 100 or so patients in the discovery cohort were randomly divided in a 7:3 ratio. In addition, the study compared T-cell repertoires in thyroid tissue and in blood from about six Graves' hyperthyroidism patients. Following sampling, methimazole starting at 30 mg daily was given to hyperthyroidism patients, and high-dose intravenous methylprednisolone was given to ophthalmopathy patients. According to the paper, TCR Vbeta CDR3 sequencing was carried out on over 130 peripheral blood samples, which came from fewer than 50 ophthalmopathy, 70 to 80 hyperthyroidism and roughly 17 progressor patients. Study-level results and caveats: Most expanded thyroid clonotypes (frequency above 0.001) were also detected in blood, a finding suggesting that blood repertoires may reflect thyroid immune responses. During validation, the model predicted progression to ophthalmopathy a median of around 6 months ahead of onset, with roughly 65% sensitivity and roughly 72% specificity. A model built on a 13 V-J signature distinguished ophthalmopathy from stable hyperthyroidism, reaching about 88% sensitivity and about 81% specificity in cross-validation and 80%/75% in testing. Sample size was not statistically predetermined, and blinding of investigators to group allocation was not performed.

The CDR3 runs 14 residues from the cysteine to the phenylalanine. Of the read, only the CDR3 DNA is kept; its 42 bases are in frame from base 1. Trimming takes 9 bases from V and 2 bases from J, and the germline ends sit 14 bases apart. Based on the germline V gene (reference sequence), the CDR1 and CDR2 sequences are LGHDT and YNNKEL. This clonotype was counted at least ten times. Its cognate antigen has yet to be identified. No per-base quality is available; no much larger clone lies one base away. Stable Graves' hyperthyroidism was defined as the absence of progression to ophthalmopathy over 18 months of follow-up. Hyperthyroidism patients were newly diagnosed, with disease duration under 2 months, and aged 18 to 65 years. The study excluded patients with uncontrolled infections, other autoimmune diseases, pregnancy or lactation. Diagnoses were established on the basis of clinical symptoms, serum thyroxine and TRAb, thyroid ultrasound, and orbital computed tomography. Ficoll-Paque density gradient centrifugation was used to isolate PBMCs from approximately 10 ml of fresh peripheral blood. Total RNA was extracted using Trizol reagent, and RNA quality was assessed on an Agilent 2100 Bioanalyzer.

Amplification of TCR beta CDR3 regions was carried out from RNA transcripts. The first round of RT-PCR for the TCR CDR3 was performed with the HTBI primer set and the Qiagen OneStep RT-PCR kit. A second multiplex PCR round built the libraries, followed by size selection and purification. Libraries were sequenced paired-end with 100 bp reads on an Illumina HiSeq2000. As for how the authors treated the data: SOAPnuke was used to process the raw data, throwing out any read that contained adapters or uncalled bases, had a mean Phred below 15, or lacked an exact constant-primer or identifier match. COPE v1.2.5 was used to merge the high-quality paired reads, and each unique nucleotide sequence was defined as a clonotype. MiTCR v1.1 was used to align the clonotypes against IMGT TRBV, TRBD and TRBJ reference segments. Analysis was restricted to V-J combinations with a frequency above 0.0001, which covered just over 98% of repertoires. A TCS score was defined as the ratio of F50 (clonal expansion) to E x V (chaos), with BLOSUM62-based TCRdist applied between CDR3 peptides within each V-J. Welch's t-statistics and random forest reduced roughly 500 V-J features to 13, which were used in a naive Bayes classifier (R e1071). TCRdb reworked the public reads: Q25 trimming with fastp, MiXCR clone assembly, productive beta chains retained. One record per CDR3 amino acid sequence lists the most common genes and DNA. The V and J calls come from TCRdb's annotation, not from the publication. The sample table lists about 620,000 distinct CDR3 sequences, 15% to 20% of them with a count of one. Over 3.5% of the sample is taken by the ten largest.

Sequencing was done on a sample of blood. The sequence joins TRBV3-1 to TRBJ2-1; TRBD2 is a weak D gene call, 6 bases matching. This clonotype originated in a woman in her thirties with Graves' hyperthyroidism. This receptor has the CDR3 CASGGSGPYNEQFF. In nucleotides, the sequence is TGTGCCAGTGGGGGGAGTGGTCCCTACAATGAGCAGTTCTTC.